Presented here are 3 T cell receptor beta chains from one specimen sequenced in a study of shared clonotypes between healthy human individuals. Sequencing used immunoSEQ multiplex PCR; TCRdb keeps in-frame clones, though not all of them. The sample contains roughly 1,100,000 clones, 65% to 75% of which appear only once. Material: memory CD4+ T cells sorted from blood. Documented subset: CD45RA-negative fraction. The receptors here all came from a man aged 18 to 29 in good health.

The chain links TRBV30 to TRBJ1-6, with a possible D match to TRBD1 (6 bases). Germline lookup yields CDR1 GTSNPN and CDR2 SVGIG (reference sequence). The CDR3 extends over 16 amino acids. Deletions cut 4 bases from V and 0 bases from J, with 13 bases between. CDR3 in DNA: TGTGCCTGGACAGGGGACCTGAGCTCCTATAATTCACCCCTCCACTTT. Translation gives CAWTGDLSSYNSPLHF.

The chain employs TRBV27 and TRBJ2-2; 8 bases match TRBD1. Trimming cost V 6 bases and J 4 bases; bases outside gene matches: 7. CDR1 MNHEY and CDR2 SMNVEV come from the germline V gene (reference sequence). CDR3 length: 15 amino acids. CDR3 sequence reads: CASRRDRGTTGELFF. In nucleotides, the CDR3 is TGTGCCAGCAGACGAGACAGGGGCACCACCGGGGAGCTGTTTTTT.

V usage is TRBV6-1 and J usage is TRBJ2-7; no definite D call. Germline V CDR1 and CDR2: MNHNS, SASEGT. Trimming cost V 2 bases and J 2 bases, with 10 bases left between them. CDR3 length equals 14 residues. The CDR3 here is CASSETTPTYEQYF. CDR3 bases: TGTGCCAGCAGTGAAACTACACCTACCTACGAGCAGTACTTC.